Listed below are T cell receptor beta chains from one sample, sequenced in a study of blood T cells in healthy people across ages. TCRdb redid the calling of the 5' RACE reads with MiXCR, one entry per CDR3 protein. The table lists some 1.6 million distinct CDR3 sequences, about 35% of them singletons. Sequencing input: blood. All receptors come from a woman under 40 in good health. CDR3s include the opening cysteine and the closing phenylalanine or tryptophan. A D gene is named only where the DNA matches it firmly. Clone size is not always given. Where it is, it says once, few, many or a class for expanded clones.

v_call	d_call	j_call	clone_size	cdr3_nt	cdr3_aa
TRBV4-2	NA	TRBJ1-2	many	TGTGCCAGCAGCCAAGTAGAGGGGGACTATGGCTACACCTTC	CASSQVEGDYGYTF
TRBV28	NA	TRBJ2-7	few	TGTGCTTCGGCGGTCTGGGTCGAGCAGTACTTC	CASAVWVEQYF
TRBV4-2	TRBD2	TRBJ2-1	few	TGTGCCAGCAGCCAAGATCTAGCGGGGTCGACCTCCCACAATGAGCAGTTCTTC	CASSQDLAGSTSHNEQFF
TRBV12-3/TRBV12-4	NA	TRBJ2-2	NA	TGTGCCAGCAGTGTACAAAGCACCGGGGAGCTGTTTTTT	CASSVQSTGELFF
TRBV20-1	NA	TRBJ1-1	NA	TGCAGTGCTACCGGGGGAGCCCCGAACACTGAAGCTTTCTTT	CSATGGAPNTEAFF
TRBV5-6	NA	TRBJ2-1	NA	TGTGCCAGCAGCCACAGGACTACCAGCTCCTACAATGAGCAGTTCTTC	CASSHRTTSSYNEQFF
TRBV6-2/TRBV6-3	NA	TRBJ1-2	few	TGTGCCAGCAGCCGGACCGGGGCACCCTATGGCTACACCTTC	CASSRTGAPYGYTF
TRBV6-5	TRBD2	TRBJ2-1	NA	TGTGCCAGCAGCGGTAGCGGGAGTTTCTACAATGGGCAGTTCTTC	CASSGSGSFYNGQFF
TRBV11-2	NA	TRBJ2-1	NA	TGTGCCAGCAGCTTAGATCCCCCCGGGAGCTCCTACAATGAGCAGTTCTTC	CASSLDPPGSSYNEQFF
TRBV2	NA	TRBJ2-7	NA	TGTGCCAGCAGTCCCGAGGTCCCCTACGAGCAGTACTTC	CASSPEVPYEQYF
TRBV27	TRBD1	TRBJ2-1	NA	TGTGCCAGCAGTTTTATGACAGGGTCGGATGAGCAGTTCTTC	CASSFMTGSDEQFF
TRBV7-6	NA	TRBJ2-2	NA	TGTGCCAGCAGCCCGGACAGCGGCACCGGGGAGCTGTTTTTT	CASSPDSGTGELFF
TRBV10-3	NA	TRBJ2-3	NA	TGTGCCACCAGTGAGGTGATATCTAGCACAGATACGCAGTATTTT	CATSEVISSTDTQYF
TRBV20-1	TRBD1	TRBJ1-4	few	TGCAGTGCCCAACCGGGACAGGGGACAACTAATGAAAAACTGTTTTTT	CSAQPGQGTTNEKLFF
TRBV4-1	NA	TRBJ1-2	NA	TGCGCCAGCAGCCAAGGGAACAGGGACAAGGGAGGCTACACCTTC	CASSQGNRDKGGYTF
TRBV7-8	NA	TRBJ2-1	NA	TGTGCCAGCAGCCCCCAGGTGTCCCTCAATGAGCAGTTCTTC	CASSPQVSLNEQFF
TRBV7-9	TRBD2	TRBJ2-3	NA	TGTGCCAGCAACGCGGGAGTCATGACAGATACGCAGTATTTT	CASNAGVMTDTQYF
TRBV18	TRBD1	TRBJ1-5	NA	TGTGCCAGCTCACGAACGGGACAGGGTTTTCAGCCCCAGCATTTT	CASSRTGQGFQPQHF
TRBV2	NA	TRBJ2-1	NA	TGTGCCAGCAGTGATAGGCCGGGACAGTTCTTC	CASSDRPGQFF
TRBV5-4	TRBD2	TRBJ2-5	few	TGTGCCAGCAGCGCCTTCATGGGGGGGTACCAAGAGACCCGGTACTTC	CASSAFMGGYQETRYF
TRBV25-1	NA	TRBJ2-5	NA	TGTGCCAGCAGTGATGTTTCGGGCCGCCAAGAGACCCAGTACTTC	CASSDVSGRQETQYF
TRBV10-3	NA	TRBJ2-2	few	TGTGCCATCAGTGAGCCTCATCGGGCCGGGGCCGCCGGGGAGCTGTTTTTT	CAISEPHRAGAAGELFF
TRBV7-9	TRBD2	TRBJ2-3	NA	TGTGCCAGCGGTCCTAGCGGTACTAGCACAGATGCGCAGTATTTT	CASGPSGTSTDAQYF
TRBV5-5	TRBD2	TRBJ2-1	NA	TGTGCCAGCAGCTTGTGGTTCCAGCGGGAGTCGTCCTACAATGAGCAGTTCTTC	CASSLWFQRESSYNEQFF
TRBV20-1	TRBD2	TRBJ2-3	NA	TGCAGTGCCCCGGGGAAGCGGGGGTTAGTTACGCAGTATTTT	CSAPGKRGLVTQYF
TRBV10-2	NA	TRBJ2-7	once	TGCGCCAGCCGGGATTACGAAGCGAGATCCTACGAGCAGTACTTC	CASRDYEARSYEQYF
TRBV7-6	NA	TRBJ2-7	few	TGTGCCAGCAGTCACCCTGGGAGGGGGCACGAGCAGTACTTC	CASSHPGRGHEQYF
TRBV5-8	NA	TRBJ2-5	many	TGTGCCAGCAGCTTGGGATTAAGACAAGAGACCCAGTACTTC	CASSLGLRQETQYF
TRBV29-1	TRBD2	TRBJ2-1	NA	TGCAGCGTTGAAACGGGAGGGCGGAATGAGCAGTTCTTC	CSVETGGRNEQFF
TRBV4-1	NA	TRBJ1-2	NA	TGCGCCAGCAGCCAAGGCCCCCAGGGTTCCTATGGCTACACCTTC	CASSQGPQGSYGYTF
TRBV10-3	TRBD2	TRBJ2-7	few	TGTGCCATCAGTGAGCGGGCTAGCGGAACCTACGAGCAGTACTTC	CAISERASGTYEQYF
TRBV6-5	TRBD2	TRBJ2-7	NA	TGTGCCAGCAGTTACCTGACTAGCGGGAACTACGAGCAGTACTTC	CASSYLTSGNYEQYF
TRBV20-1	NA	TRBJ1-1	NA	TGCAGTGCTAGATGGGGACCACACACTGAAGCTTTCTTT	CSARWGPHTEAFF
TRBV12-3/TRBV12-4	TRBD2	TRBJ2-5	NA	TGTGCCAGCAGTTCCTTAGCGGGAGGCAGCCAAGAGACCCAGTACTTC	CASSSLAGGSQETQYF
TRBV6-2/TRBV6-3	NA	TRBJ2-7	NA	TGTGCCAGCAGCGGGAGCGGGTCCTACAATGAGCAGTACTTC	CASSGSGSYNEQYF
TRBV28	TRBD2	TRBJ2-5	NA	TGTGCCAGCAGTCCTTCGTCCGGACTAGTGGTGGAGACCCAGTACTTC	CASSPSSGLVVETQYF
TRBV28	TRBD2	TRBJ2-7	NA	TGTGCCAGCAGTATTCAACTAGCGGAACTTTCCTACGAGCAGTACTTC	CASSIQLAELSYEQYF
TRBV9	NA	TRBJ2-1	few	TGTGCCAGCAGCGTATCCCAGACCAGGAGCGATGAGCAGTTCTTC	CASSVSQTRSDEQFF
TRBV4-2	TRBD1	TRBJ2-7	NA	TGTGCCAGCAGCCAAGATCGAGACAGGGTCGAAGGCGAGCAGTACTTC	CASSQDRDRVEGEQYF
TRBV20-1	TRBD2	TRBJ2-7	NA	TGCAGTGCTCAGACGATGTTAGCGGGCTCCTACGAGCAGTACTTC	CSAQTMLAGSYEQYF
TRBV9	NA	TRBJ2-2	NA	TGTGCCAGCAGCGTAGGGGCTTGGAACACCGGGGAGCTGTTTTTT	CASSVGAWNTGELFF
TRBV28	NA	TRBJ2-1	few	TGTGCCAGCAGTCCGGGGAAATTGGGGAATGAGCAGTTCTTC	CASSPGKLGNEQFF
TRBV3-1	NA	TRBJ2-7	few	TGTGCCAGCAGCCAACTGGCGGCTGACTACGAGCAGTACTTC	CASSQLAADYEQYF
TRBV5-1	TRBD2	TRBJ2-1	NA	TGCGCCAGCAGCGGGACTAGCGGGGGGGCCAATTTTGAGTTCTTC	CASSGTSGGANFEFF
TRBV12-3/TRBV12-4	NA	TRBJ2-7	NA	TGTGCCAGCTCGGTGGGGGCGGGGGTGAACGAGCAGTACTTC	CASSVGAGVNEQYF
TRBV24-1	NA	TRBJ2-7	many	TGTGCCACCAGTGATTTGCGGCTGGCCCCCAGGACCTACGAGCAGTACTTC	CATSDLRLAPRTYEQYF
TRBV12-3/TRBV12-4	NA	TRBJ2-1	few	TGTGCCAGCAGAGCCAATGAGCAGTTCTTC	CASRANEQFF
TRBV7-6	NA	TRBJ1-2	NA	TGTGCCAGCAGCTTAGACCCGGGGGCGGCTCGCTATGGCTACACCTTC	CASSLDPGAARYGYTF
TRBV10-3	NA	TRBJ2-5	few	TGTGCCATCAGTGCAGTGGATACCGGAGAGACCCAGTACTTC	CAISAVDTGETQYF
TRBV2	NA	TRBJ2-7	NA	TGTGCCAGCACCCAGAAAGGGATTTTTGGGGAGCAGTACTTC	CASTQKGIFGEQYF
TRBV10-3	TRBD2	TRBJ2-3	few	TGTGCCACTAGCGGGACTCAGACTACAGGTACGCAGTATTTT	CATSGTQTTGTQYF
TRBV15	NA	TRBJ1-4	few	TGTGCCACCAGCAGAGATAGGGGGGCCTACAATGAAAAACTGTTTTTT	CATSRDRGAYNEKLFF
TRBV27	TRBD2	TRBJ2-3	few	TGTGCCAGCAGCGGACTAGCCAACACAGATACGCAGTATTTT	CASSGLANTDTQYF
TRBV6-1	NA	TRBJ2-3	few	TGTGCCAGCAGTCCCACCCGGACAGATACGCAGTATTTT	CASSPTRTDTQYF
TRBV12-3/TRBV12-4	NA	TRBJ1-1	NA	TGTGCCAGCCGTCTGACACGGGACGCTGAAGCTTTCTTT	CASRLTRDAEAFF
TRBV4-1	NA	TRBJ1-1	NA	TGCACCAGCAGGCCTACAGTGGGCGGGGCCAACATGAACACTGAAGCTTTCTTT	CTSRPTVGGANMNTEAFF
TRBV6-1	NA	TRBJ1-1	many	TGTGCCAGCCGGGATGGGACTGAAGCTTTCTTT	CASRDGTEAFF
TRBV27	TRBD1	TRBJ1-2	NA	TGTGCCAGCAGTGTAACAGGGGGCTCTGGCTACACCTTC	CASSVTGGSGYTF
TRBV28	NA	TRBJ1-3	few	TGTGCCAGCAGTTTGCGACAGGTCAATTCCGGAAACACCATATATTTT	CASSLRQVNSGNTIYF